These T cell receptor beta chains were read from a single sample in a study of OX40 agonist ivuxolimab in advanced cancers. The table came from immunoSEQ multiplex PCR; TCRdb's copy has only in-frame clones and leaves some out. This table holds 42,000 or so clones, 80% to 90% found once. Material: CD4+ or CD8+ T cells sorted from blood, obtained in a trial of the OX40 agonist ivuxolimab. The receptors were gathered from an adult with an advanced solid tumor such as melanoma, head and neck, liver or kidney cancer. CDR3s include the opening cysteine and the closing phenylalanine or tryptophan. A D gene is named only where the DNA matches it firmly. Clone size is shown for a subset of rows, as once, few, many or a class of expanded clone.

TRBJ2-1 | - | TRBV25-1 | - | TGTGCCAGTGCGCCGCGACAGACCTACAATGAGCAGTTCTTC | CASAPRQTYNEQFF
TRBJ1-4 | - | TRBV19 | - | TGTGCCAGTAGTGGAAGGGGGACGATAGGCGAAAAACTGTTTTTT | CASSGRGTIGEKLFF
TRBJ2-7 | - | TRBV28 | - | TGTGCCAGCAGTTTAAGAGGGATATACTACGAGCAGTACTTC | CASSLRGIYYEQYF
TRBJ1-1 | - | TRBV4-2 | - | TGTGCCAGCAGCCAAGATTGGGGCGGGGCGGACACTGAAGCTTTCTTT | CASSQDWGGADTEAFF
TRBJ2-2 | TRBD2 | TRBV29-1 | - | TGCAGCGTTGACAGGGAGGGCACCGGGGAGCTGTTTTTT | CSVDREGTGELFF
TRBJ2-7 | TRBD2 | TRBV9 | once | TGTGCCAGCAGCCCCCAGGGCGGGAGGGGGGAGCAGTACTTC | CASSPQGGRGEQYF
TRBJ2-1 | - | TRBV27 | - | TGTGCCAGCAGTTTAGAGGCTAGATTCTACAATGAGCAGTTCTTC | CASSLEARFYNEQFF
TRBJ1-1 | - | TRBV5-1 | - | TGCGCCAGCAGCTGGCGGGGTAGGAACACTGAAGCTTTCTTT | CASSWRGRNTEAFF
TRBJ2-1 | - | TRBV18 | - | TGTGCCAGCTCACCATCTACAGTTACTTACAATGAGCAGTTCTTC | CASSPSTVTYNEQFF
TRBJ1-5 | TRBD1 | TRBV28 | - | TGTGCCAGCAGTCTGGGGACAGGGGGCTTCGATCAGCCCCAGCATTTT | CASSLGTGGFDQPQHF
TRBJ2-5 | - | TRBV2 | - | TGTGCCAGCAAGTACCAAGAGACCCAGTACTTC | CASKYQETQYF
TRBJ2-5 | - | TRBV28 | - | TGTGCCAGCAGTTTACGGCCAGGCGGAGAGACCCAGTACTTC | CASSLRPGGETQYF
TRBJ2-5 | TRBD2 | TRBV15 | - | TGTGCCACCAGCAGAGGGAGAGCGGGGCAAGAGACCCAGTACTTC | CATSRGRAGQETQYF
TRBJ1-4 | TRBD1 | TRBV2 | - | TGTGCCAGCAGTGATTGGACAGGGGGTGAAAAACTGTTTTTT | CASSDWTGGEKLFF
TRBJ2-5 | TRBD1 | TRBV5-8 | - | TGTGCCAGCAGCTTAGACAGGGGAGGAAACCAAGAGACCCAGTACTTC | CASSLDRGGNQETQYF
TRBJ2-3 | - | TRBV30 | - | TGTGCCTGGAAACTGGGGGGCACAGATACGCAGTATTTT | CAWKLGGTDTQYF
TRBJ1-6 | - | TRBV2 | - | TGTGCCAGCAGGGAGATGGGAGGTTCACCCCTCCACTTT | CASREMGGSPLHF
TRBJ1-2 | - | TRBV5-4 | - | TGTGCCAGCAGCCGAACAACCACAGGGCCCAACTATGGCTACACCTTC | CASSRTTTGPNYGYTF
TRBJ2-1 | TRBD2 | TRBV9 | - | TGTGCCAGCAGTGCCACTATAGCGGGAGGTTACAATGAGCAGTTCTTC | CASSATIAGGYNEQFF
TRBJ2-1 | - | TRBV5-5 | - | TGTGCCAGCAGCTTGGATAGCGTTAGTAATGAGCAGTTCTTC | CASSLDSVSNEQFF
TRBJ2-7 | - | TRBV19 | - | TGTGCCAGTAGTAAGGCAGGGGTCGGATCCTACGAGCAGTACTTC | CASSKAGVGSYEQYF
TRBJ2-1 | TRBD1 | TRBV5-5 | - | TGTGCCAGCAGCTGGGGGCCGGGACAGGGCTACAATGAGCAGTTCTTC | CASSWGPGQGYNEQFF
TRBJ2-1 | - | TRBV4-3 | once | TGCGCCAGCAGCCAAGATCGAAAAGGCCCTGAGCAGTTCTTC | CASSQDRKGPEQFF
TRBJ2-3 | - | TRBV7-8 | - | TGTGCCAGCAGCTTAGGAGCGCCTAGCACAGATACGCAGTATTTT | CASSLGAPSTDTQYF
TRBJ2-5 | - | TRBV21-1 | - | TGTGCTAACAGGAGGAGGATCAAGACCCAGTACTTC | CANRRRIKTQYF
TRBJ2-3 | - | TRBV5-3 | - | TGTGCCAGAAGACAAGTACCCCCCCGAGGCACAGATACGCAGTATTTT | CARRQVPPRGTDTQYF
TRBJ2-3 | TRBD2 | TRBV5-1 | - | TGCGCCAGCAGCCTAGCGGGGGGCACAGATACGCAGTATTTT | CASSLAGGTDTQYF
TRBJ2-2 | - | TRBV6-4 | - | TGTGCCAGCAGTGCCCCGGGACGGGACTCTCATTCGAACACCGGGGAGCTGTTTTTT | CASSAPGRDSHSNTGELFF